This T cell receptor (beta chain) was found in a study of technical replicates of blood from four donors (dated by TCRdb to about 2017). As for this clone: This clone's antigen is unknown. Base qualities were left out, and no much larger clone turns up one base away.

Trimming at the junction amounts to 4 bases on V and 5 bases on J, and the germline ends lie 15 bases apart. Inclusive of the bounding cysteine and phenylalanine, the CDR3 is 15 residues long. The only DNA kept is the CDR3, 45 bases in frame from the first base. Via the germline V gene, CDR1 is SGHAT and CDR2 FQNNGV. To prepare the library, the immunoSEQ multiplex PCR assay was applied. Imported from immuneACCESS, the table was reduced by TCRdb to in-frame sequences with V and J called. These copies leave out some clones; in studies compared against another copy, an unresolved V gene accounts for under half, and the cause of the remainder is not known. Counted in this sample were some 12,000 clones; about 94% of them appeared once. The ten largest clonotypes hold roughly 6.9% of the sample.

The chain was built from TRBV11-2 and TRBJ2-1, and possibly TRBD1, on 6 matching bases. The TCR comes from a human donor in good health. The material sequenced was PBMCs. Read as DNA, the sequence is TGTGCCAGCAGCTCTTCCTCCACAGGGAACAATGAGCAGTTCTTC. This codes for CASSSSSTGNNEQFF. With all but the CDR3 taken from the reference TRBV11-2 and TRBJ2-1 genes, the full variable domain is: EAGVAQSPRYKIIEKRQSVAFWCNPISGHATLYWYQQILGQGPKLLIQFQNNGVVDDSQLPKDRFSAERLKGVDSTLKIQPAKLEDSAVYLCASSSSSTGNNEQFFGPGTRLTVL.